This TCR beta chain appears in the sequencing data of a study of identical twins. The CDR3 contains 15 residues. V was cut by 3 bases and J by 1 base, with 13 bases left in between. Germline V gene data show CDR1 as DFQATT and CDR2 as SNEGSKA (reference sequence). Template switching (which added a universal primer site) was used, and cDNA carried unique molecular identifiers. TCRdb redid the calling of the 5' RACE reads with MiXCR, one entry per CDR3 protein. The sample includes 350,000 to 500,000 distinct CDR3 sequences, approximately 17% of them seen just once. In this sample, this clonotype turned up a few times.

The V and J genes are TRBV20-1 and TRBJ1-5; possibly TRBD1 for D (6 bases). Sequenced: naive T cells sorted from blood. This sequence originates from a man in his fifties or sixties in good health. The CDR3 reads CSARGTKGSNQPQHF. The CDR3 DNA reads as TGCAGTGCTAGGGGGACAAAAGGCAGCAATCAGCCCCAGCATTTT.